The 24 T cell receptor beta chains listed next were all sequenced from one sample in a study of T cell responses to AZD1222 COVID-19 vaccine. Produced via immunoSEQ multiplex PCR; TCRdb's table is partial and in-frame only. The table includes about 67,000 clones, 84% detected once. The sequencing here drew on peripheral blood, taken on day 0 of AZD1222 vaccination. The receptors here all came from an adult in good health.

This sequence joins TRBV28 and TRBJ1-5; TRBD1 might be the D (5 bases). CDR1 and CDR2 from the germline V gene are MDHEN and SYDVKM. The CDR3 loop spans 18 amino acids. V shed 1 base and J shed 4 bases, with 20 bases lying between them. CDR3 protein: CASSLYRLRGYENQPQHF. The DNA of the CDR3 is TGTGCCAGCAGTTTATACCGGTTGAGGGGCTATGAGAATCAGCCCCAGCATTTT.

The chain uses TRBV28 and TRBJ2-1; D unresolved. Germline CDR1 MDHEN, CDR2 SYDVKM. The CDR3 has 11 residues. V was cut by 5 bases and J by 8 bases, with 7 bases left in between. The CDR3 DNA is TGTGCCAGCAGTCAGATCGATGAGCAGTTCTTC. Amino acid sequence: CASSQIDEQFF.

The chain recombines TRBV28 with TRBJ2-7; possibly TRBD1 for D (6 bases). CDR3 length equals 14 residues. Between the trimmed V and J ends, which lost 4 bases and 2 bases, there was a span of 12 bases. Looked up from germline, CDR1 is MDHEN and CDR2 is SYDVKM. The CDR3 sequence is CASSSKTGPYEQYF. The CDR3 DNA reads TGTGCCAGCAGTTCCAAGACAGGACCCTACGAGCAGTACTTC.

The genes are TRBV4-3 and TRBJ2-7; 7 nucleotides line up with TRBD2. V dropped 0 bases and J dropped 5; count of bases not matched to a gene: 10. Germline-derived CDR1 and CDR2 are LGHNA and YSLEER. This CDR3 is built from 16 residues. This chain's CDR3 is CASSQEEAGDPHEQYF. CDR3 DNA sequence: TGCGCCAGCAGCCAAGAGGAGGCGGGAGACCCCCACGAGCAGTACTTC.

The chain has TRBV30 and TRBJ2-1; 10 positions agree with TRBD2. The CDR3 covers 14 residues. V trimming: 3 bases; J trimming: 10 bases; junction bases outside the gene matches: 9. From germline, CDR1 is GTSNPN and CDR2 SVGIG (reference sequence). The CDR3 nucleotides read TGTGCCTGGAGCACATCTAGCGGGGGCCTCGAGCAGTTCTTC. This gives the protein CAWSTSSGGLEQFF.

This clone was detected a few times. The gene calls are TRBV7-9 and TRBJ2-7; D tentatively fits TRBD1 or TRBD2 (6 bases each). Trimming took off 4 bases at V and 5 bases at J, with 12 bases between the two ends. Germline V gene sequence: CDR1 SEHNR, CDR2 FQNEAQ (reference sequence). The CDR3 has 13 residues. DNA for the CDR3: TGTGCCAGCAGCTCCAGGAGGGGGAACGAGCAGTACTTC. It codes for CASSSRRGNEQYF.

The rearrangement joins TRBV7-2 to TRBJ1-1; D ambiguous. The length of the CDR3 is 13 residues. V was pared by 2 bases and J by 4 bases, with 8 bases between. Germline values: CDR1 SGHTA, CDR2 FQGNSA. Here the CDR3 DNA reads TGTGCCAGCAGCTTATCCAAGCTCACTGAAGCTTTCTTT. It codes for CASSLSKLTEAFF. The full variable domain, completed using reference TRBV7-2 and TRBJ1-1, is GAGVSQSPSNKVTEKGKDVELRCDPISGHTALYWYRQSLGQGLEFLIYFQGNSAPDKSGLPSDRFSAERTGGSVSTLTIQRTQQEDSAVYLCASSLSKLTEAFFGQGTRLTVV.

The gene calls are TRBV18 and TRBJ1-3, with D uncertain. The CDR3 is 17 residues long. V shed 3 bases and J shed 4 bases, with 19 bases lying between them. CDR1 and CDR2 (germline): KGHSH, LQKENI. CDR3 residues: CASSPGLNGGDGNTIYF. The CDR3 DNA reads TGTGCCAGCTCACCCGGTCTTAACGGTGGTGACGGAAACACCATATATTTT.

This chain joins TRBV6-5 and TRBJ1-1, with D possibly matching TRBD1 (5 bases). V was clipped by 5 bases and J by 7 bases, with 17 bases between them. The CDR3 is 14 amino acids. Germline V gives CDR1 MNHEY, CDR2 SVGAGI. The DNA for the CDR3 is TGTGCCAGCAGTCCCAGAGCGGGGGGAGTTGAAGCTTTCTTT. Translation: CASSPRAGGVEAFF.

The genes are TRBV19 and TRBJ1-1; no clear D gene. Deletions cut 1 base from V and 6 bases from J, with 12 bases between. This CDR3 has 14 residues. The germline V gene has CDR1 LNHDA and CDR2 SQIVND (reference sequence). The CDR3 coding sequence is TGTGCCAGTAGTATAGTAGGGAGTGGCGCTGAAGCTTTCTTT. Translating it yields CASSIVGSGAEAFF.

The table lists this clone with a few counts. This sequence joins TRBV7-2 and TRBJ2-3; D is unresolved. This CDR3 region has 14 residues. V lost 5 bases and J 2 bases, leaving 11 bases between the germline ends. Germline loops: CDR1 SGHTA, CDR2 FQGNSA. The CDR3 loop reads CASSPQRVTDTQYF. The CDR3 DNA reads TGTGCCAGCAGCCCCCAGCGTGTCACAGATACGCAGTATTTT.

The chain has TRBV7-3 and TRBJ1-2, with 9 bases matching TRBD1. The germline gives CDR1 SGHTA, CDR2 FQGTGA. J lost 4 bases, V lost 6 bases, and 6 bases had no gene match. The CDR3 length is 14 residues. This CDR3 reads CASSMTGGGYGYTF. The CDR3 nucleotides read TGTGCCAGCAGTATGACAGGGGGTGGCTATGGCTACACCTTC. Based on the CDR3 plus reference TRBV7-3 and TRBJ1-2, the full variable domain is GAGVSQTPSNKVTEKGKYVELRCDPISGHTALYWYRQSLGQGPEFLIYFQGTGAADDSGLPNDRFFAVRPEGSVSTLKIQRTERGDSAVYLCASSMTGGGYGYTFGSGTRLTVV.

J is TRBJ1-6 and V is TRBV2; 8 positions match TRBD1. This CDR3 is built from 13 residues. Germline CDR1 is SNHLY and CDR2 is FYNNEI. Trimming removed 10 bases from V and 8 bases from J; junction bases left unmatched: 7. The CDR3 spells CAITTGVDSPLHF. The CDR3 DNA sequence: TGTGCCATCACGACAGGGGTGGATTCACCCCTCCACTTT. Using reference TRBV2 and TRBJ1-6 for the parts outside the CDR3, the full variable domain is EPEVTQTPSHQVTQMGQEVILRCVPISNHLYFYWYRQILGQKVEFLVSFYNNEISEKSEIFDDQFSVERPDGSNFTLKIRSTKLEDSAMYFCAITTGVDSPLHFGNGTRLTVT.

On this clone: At one end, the junction sequence differs from germline, possibly due to a read error. The chain joins TRBV7-7 to TRBJ2-3, with D possibly being TRBD1 (6 bases). The CDR3 has 15 residues. Germline CDR1 reads SSHAT; CDR2 reads FNYEAQ (reference sequence). CDR3 bases: TGTGCTAGCAGCTTAACGACAGGTAGCACAGATACGCAGTATTTT. Translated, it gives CASSLTTGSTDTQYF. The complete variable domain, with remaining parts taken from reference TRBV7-7 and TRBJ2-3, reads GAGVSQSPRYKVTKRGQDVTLRCDPISSHATLYWYQQALGQGPEFLTYFNYEAQPDKSGLPSDRFSAERPEGSISTLTIQRTEQRDSAMYRCASSLTTGSTDTQYFGPGTRLTVL.

J is TRBJ1-1 and V is TRBV18; no clear D. Germline V gene lookup returns CDR1 KGHSH and CDR2 LQKENI. Trimming removed 6 bases from V and 1 base from J, with 9 bases in between. The CDR3 covers 13 residues. This CDR3 is CASSSGPNTEAFF. As DNA, the CDR3 is TGTGCCAGCTCCTCAGGCCCGAACACTGAAGCTTTCTTT.

V usage is TRBV18 and J usage is TRBJ2-7; 10 positions agree with TRBD1. The length of the CDR3 is 15 residues. Germline V gene lookup returns CDR1 KGHSH and CDR2 LQKENI. Unmatched junction bases numbered 7, after V lost 2 bases and J lost 6 bases. As DNA, the CDR3 is TGTGCCAGCTCACCAAAGGGACAGGGGTCGTCCGAGCAGTACTTC. Translation gives CASSPKGQGSSEQYF.

The J gene is TRBJ2-3, the V gene TRBV7-3; 13 nucleotides align to TRBD2. The length of the CDR3 is 16 residues. Germline CDR1 SGHTA, CDR2 FQGTGA. The J segment lost 6 bases and the V segment lost 5 bases, leaving 8 bases of the junction unmatched. This chain's CDR3 is CASSPRLAGGLDTQYF. CDR3 bases: TGTGCCAGCAGCCCAAGACTAGCGGGAGGACTGGATACGCAGTATTTT.

This clone showed up just a few times. V is TRBV18 and J is TRBJ1-1; 8 bases are a match to TRBD1. The germline V gene has CDR1 KGHSH and CDR2 LQKENI. The CDR3 covers 14 residues. Losses at the gene ends were 3 bases for V and 3 bases for J; bases not matched to a gene: 3. CDR3 nucleotides: TGTGCCAGCTCACCTCAGGGGGCCCACACTGAAGCTTTCTTT. Its translation is CASSPQGAHTEAFF. Using reference TRBV18 and TRBJ1-1 for the parts outside the CDR3, the full variable domain is NAGVMQNPRHLVRRRGQEARLRCSPMKGHSHVYWYRQLPEEGLKFMVYLQKENIIDESGMPKERFSAEFPKEGPSILRIQQVVRGDSAAYFCASSPQGAHTEAFFGQGTRLTVV.

The chain uses TRBV19 and TRBJ2-2; TRBD2 aligns across 8 bases. V was clipped by 8 bases and J by 3 bases; unmatched bases: 8. In germline, CDR1 is LNHDA, CDR2 SQIVND (reference sequence). The CDR3 runs to 15 residues. CDR3 sequence (DNA): TGTGCCAGTCGGAGGACTAGCTTTGACACCGGGGAGCTGTTTTTT. Encoded protein: CASRRTSFDTGELFF.

The chain has TRBV7-8 and TRBJ1-1; no clear D. Germline CDR1 and CDR2: SGHVS and FQNEAQ. Trimming took off 7 bases at V and 4 bases at J, with 7 bases between the two ends. There are 11 residues in the CDR3. In DNA, the CDR3 is TGTGCCAGCACGGACGTCACTGAAGCTTTCTTT. Translating it yields CASTDVTEAFF.

The V and J genes are TRBV9 and TRBJ2-2; tentative D call: TRBD1 (6 bases). The CDR3 is made up of 14 amino acids. Germline values: CDR1 SGDLS, CDR2 YYNGEE. The germline V and J ends were trimmed by 9 bases and 3 bases, with 15 bases remaining between them. CDR3 DNA sequence: TGTGCCACTGGTCAGGGGCAGTACACCGGGGAGCTGTTTTTT. Translated, it gives CATGQGQYTGELFF.

This clone was counted once. J is TRBJ2-3 and V is TRBV7-2; 14 nucleotides line up with TRBD2. This CDR3 region has 18 residues. CDR1 and CDR2 from the germline V gene are SGHTA and FQGNSA. V shed 0 bases and J 2 bases; nucleotides not matched to a gene: 4. CDR3 protein: CASSLAGTSGGPTDTQYF. The CDR3 coding sequence is TGTGCCAGCAGCTTAGCCGGGACTAGCGGGGGTCCCACAGATACGCAGTATTTT.

This chain links TRBV3-1 (or the pseudogene TRBV3-2) with TRBJ1-3, with TRBD1 matching 7 bases. The germline V gene encodes CDR1 LGHDT and CDR2 YNNKEL (reference sequence). This CDR3 is built from 13 residues. The V segment lost 6 bases and the J segment 4 bases; nucleotides outside the gene matches: 3. CDR3 region: CASRTGNGNTIYF. For the CDR3, the DNA is TGTGCCAGCAGGACAGGGAACGGAAACACCATATATTTT.

The gene calls are TRBV27 and TRBJ2-3, with TRBD2 matching 14 bases. J gave up 3 bases and V 5 bases, and 10 bases lay outside the gene matches. The CDR3 has 18 amino acids. Per germline, CDR1 MNHEY and CDR2 SMNVEV (reference sequence). The CDR3 bases are TGTGCCAGCAGTCAACCCGGGACTAGCGGGAGAAGGACAGATACGCAGTATTTT. Its protein product is CASSQPGTSGRRTDTQYF.